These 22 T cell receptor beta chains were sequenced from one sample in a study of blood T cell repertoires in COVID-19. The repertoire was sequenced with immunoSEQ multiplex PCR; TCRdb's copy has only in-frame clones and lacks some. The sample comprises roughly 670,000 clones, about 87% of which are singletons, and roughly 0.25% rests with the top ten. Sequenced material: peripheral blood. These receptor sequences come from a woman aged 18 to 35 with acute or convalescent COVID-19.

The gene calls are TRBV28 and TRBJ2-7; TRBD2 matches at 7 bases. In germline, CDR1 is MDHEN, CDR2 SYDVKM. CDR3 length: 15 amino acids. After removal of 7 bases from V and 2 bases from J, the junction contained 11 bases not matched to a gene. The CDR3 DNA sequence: TGTGCCAGCACCCCAGCGGGGCGGGGGACCTACGAGCAGTACTTC. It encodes CASTPAGRGTYEQYF.

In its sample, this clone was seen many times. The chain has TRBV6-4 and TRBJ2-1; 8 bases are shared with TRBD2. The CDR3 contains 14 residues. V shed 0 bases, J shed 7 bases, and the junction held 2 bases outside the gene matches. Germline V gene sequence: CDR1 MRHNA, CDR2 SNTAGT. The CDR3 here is CASSDSRGGNEQFF. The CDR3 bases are TGTGCCAGCAGTGACTCTCGGGGGGGAAATGAGCAGTTCTTC.

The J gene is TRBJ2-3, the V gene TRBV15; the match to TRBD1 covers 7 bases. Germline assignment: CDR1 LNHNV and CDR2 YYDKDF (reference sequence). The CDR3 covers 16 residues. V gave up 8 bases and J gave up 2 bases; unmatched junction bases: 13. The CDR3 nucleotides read TGTGCCACCGGTTATGGCAGGGGGTCCCCCACAGATACGCAGTATTTT. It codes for CATGYGRGSPTDTQYF.

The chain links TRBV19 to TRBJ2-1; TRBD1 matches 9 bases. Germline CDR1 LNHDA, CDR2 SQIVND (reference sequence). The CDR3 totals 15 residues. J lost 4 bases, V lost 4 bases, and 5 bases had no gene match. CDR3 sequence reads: CASSTPGQGYNEQFF. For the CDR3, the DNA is TGTGCCAGTAGTACCCCGGGACAGGGTTACAATGAGCAGTTCTTC.

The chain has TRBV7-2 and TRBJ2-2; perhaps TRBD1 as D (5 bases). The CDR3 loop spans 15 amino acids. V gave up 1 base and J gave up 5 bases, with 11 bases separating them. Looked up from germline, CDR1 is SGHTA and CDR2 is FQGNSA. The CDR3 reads CASSLEGARTGELFF. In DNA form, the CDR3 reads TGTGCCAGCAGCTTAGAAGGGGCTCGAACCGGGGAGCTGTTTTTT.

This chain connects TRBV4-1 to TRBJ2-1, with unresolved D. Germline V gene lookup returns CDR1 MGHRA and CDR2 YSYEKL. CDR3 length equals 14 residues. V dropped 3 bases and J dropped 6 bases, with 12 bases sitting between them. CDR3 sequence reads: CASSQHQAPNEQFF. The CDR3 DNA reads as TGCGCCAGCAGCCAGCACCAGGCCCCCAATGAGCAGTTCTTC.

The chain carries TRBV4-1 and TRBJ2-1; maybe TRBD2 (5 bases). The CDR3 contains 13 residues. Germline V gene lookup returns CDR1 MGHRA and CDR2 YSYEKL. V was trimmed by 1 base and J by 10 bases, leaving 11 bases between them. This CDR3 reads CASSQGGELEQFF. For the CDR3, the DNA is TGCGCCAGCAGCCAAGGGGGAGAGTTGGAGCAGTTCTTC.

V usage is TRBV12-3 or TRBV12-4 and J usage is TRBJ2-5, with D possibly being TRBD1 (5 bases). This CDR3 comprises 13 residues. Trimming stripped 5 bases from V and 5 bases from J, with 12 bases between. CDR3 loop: CASSADSWETQYF. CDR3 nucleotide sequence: TGTGCCAGCAGTGCCGACAGCTGGGAGACCCAGTACTTC.

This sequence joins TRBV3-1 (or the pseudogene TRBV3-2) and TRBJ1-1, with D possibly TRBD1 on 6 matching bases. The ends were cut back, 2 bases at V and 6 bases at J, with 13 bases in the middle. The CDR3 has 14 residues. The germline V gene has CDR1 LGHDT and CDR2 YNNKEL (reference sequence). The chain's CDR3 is CASSQLTGSAEAFF. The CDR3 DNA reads TGTGCCAGCAGCCAACTGACAGGTAGCGCTGAAGCTTTCTTT.

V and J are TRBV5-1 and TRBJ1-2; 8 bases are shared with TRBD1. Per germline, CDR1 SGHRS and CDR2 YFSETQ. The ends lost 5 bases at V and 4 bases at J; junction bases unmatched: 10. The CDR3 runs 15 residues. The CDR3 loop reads CASRFGQGSSYGYTF. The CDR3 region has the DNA TGCGCCAGCAGATTCGGACAGGGCAGTAGCTATGGCTACACCTTC.

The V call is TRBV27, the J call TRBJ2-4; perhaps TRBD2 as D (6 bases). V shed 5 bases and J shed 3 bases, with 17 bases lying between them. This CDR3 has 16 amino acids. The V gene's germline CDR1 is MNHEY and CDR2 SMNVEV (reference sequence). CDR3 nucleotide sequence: TGTGCCAGCAGTCCCTACGACGGGGGAAGCAAAAACATTCAGTACTTC. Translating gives CASSPYDGGSKNIQYF.

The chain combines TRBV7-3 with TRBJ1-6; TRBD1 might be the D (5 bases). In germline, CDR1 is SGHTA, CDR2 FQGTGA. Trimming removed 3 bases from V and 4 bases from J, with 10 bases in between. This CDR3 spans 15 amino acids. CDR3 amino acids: CASSFTGGYNSPLHF. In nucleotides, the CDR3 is TGTGCCAGCAGCTTTACAGGTGGATATAATTCACCCCTCCACTTT. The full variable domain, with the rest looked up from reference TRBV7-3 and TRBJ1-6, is GAGVSQTPSNKVTEKGKYVELRCDPISGHTALYWYRQSLGQGPEFLIYFQGTGAADDSGLPNDRFFAVRPEGSVSTLKIQRTERGDSAVYLCASSFTGGYNSPLHFGNGTRLTVT.

The CDR3 region is CASREDRHFSGANVLTF. The CDR3 DNA sequence: TGTGCCAGCAGGGAGGATCGTCATTTCTCTGGGGCCAACGTCCTGACTTTC. The chain joins TRBV2 to TRBJ2-6; tentative D call: TRBD2 (5 bases). CDR1 and CDR2 (germline): SNHLY, FYNNEI. The ends were cut back, 6 bases at V and 0 bases at J, with 15 bases in the middle. The CDR3 consists of 17 residues.

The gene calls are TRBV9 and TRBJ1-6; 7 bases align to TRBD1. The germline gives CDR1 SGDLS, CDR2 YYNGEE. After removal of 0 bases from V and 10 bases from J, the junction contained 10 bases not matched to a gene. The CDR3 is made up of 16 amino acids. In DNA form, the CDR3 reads TGTGCCAGCAGCGTAGGAGGACAGGACAATACGTCACCCCTCCACTTT. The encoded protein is CASSVGGQDNTSPLHF.

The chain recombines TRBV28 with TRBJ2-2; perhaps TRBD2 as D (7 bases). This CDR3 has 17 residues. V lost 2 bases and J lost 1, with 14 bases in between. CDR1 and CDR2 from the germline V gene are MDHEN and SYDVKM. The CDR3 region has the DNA TGTGCCAGCAGTTTAGAGGGGGGGATAGGGAACACCGGGGAGCTGTTTTTT. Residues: CASSLEGGIGNTGELFF.

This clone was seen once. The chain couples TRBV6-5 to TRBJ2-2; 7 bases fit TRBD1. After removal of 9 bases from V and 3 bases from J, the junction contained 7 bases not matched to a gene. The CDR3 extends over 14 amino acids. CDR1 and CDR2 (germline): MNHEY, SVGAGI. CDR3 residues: CASGEDRYTGELFF. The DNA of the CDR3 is TGTGCCAGTGGAGAGGACAGGTACACCGGGGAGCTGTTTTTT.

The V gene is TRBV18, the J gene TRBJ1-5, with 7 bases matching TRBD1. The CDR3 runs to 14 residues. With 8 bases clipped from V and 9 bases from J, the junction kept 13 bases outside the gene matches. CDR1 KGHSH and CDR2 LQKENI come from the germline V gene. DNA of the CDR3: TGTGCCAGCACAGACAGGGTATTGGTGGGGCCCCAGCATTTT. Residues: CASTDRVLVGPQHF.

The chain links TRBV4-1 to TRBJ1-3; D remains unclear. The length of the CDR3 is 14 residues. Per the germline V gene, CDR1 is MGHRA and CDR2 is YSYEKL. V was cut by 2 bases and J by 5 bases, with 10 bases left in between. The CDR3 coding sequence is TGCGCCAGCAGCCAATTAAGCGCGAGAAACACCATATATTTT. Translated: CASSQLSARNTIYF.

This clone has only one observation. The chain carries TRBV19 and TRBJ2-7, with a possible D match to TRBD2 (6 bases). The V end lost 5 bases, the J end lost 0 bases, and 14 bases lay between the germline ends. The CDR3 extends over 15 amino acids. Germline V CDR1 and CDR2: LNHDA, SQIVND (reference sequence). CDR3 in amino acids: CASSDGTLPSYEQYF. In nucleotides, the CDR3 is TGTGCCAGTAGTGACGGGACTCTGCCCTCCTACGAGCAGTACTTC.

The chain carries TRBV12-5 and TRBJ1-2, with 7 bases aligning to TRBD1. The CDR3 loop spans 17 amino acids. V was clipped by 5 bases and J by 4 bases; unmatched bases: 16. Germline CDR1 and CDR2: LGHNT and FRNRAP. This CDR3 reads CASGDRDLFLFTYGYTF. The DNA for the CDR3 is TGTGCTAGTGGTGACAGGGACCTATTTTTGTTCACCTATGGCTACACCTTC.

In DNA form, the CDR3 reads TGTGCCGGTAGGGACAGGGGTGGCAATGAGCAGTTCTTC. Translation: CAGRDRGGNEQFF. This rearrangement joins TRBV7-9 to TRBJ2-1; 10 bases align to TRBD1. V was clipped by 11 bases and J by 6 bases; unmatched bases: 7. The CDR3 runs to 13 residues. Germline V CDR1 and CDR2: SEHNR, FQNEAQ (reference sequence).

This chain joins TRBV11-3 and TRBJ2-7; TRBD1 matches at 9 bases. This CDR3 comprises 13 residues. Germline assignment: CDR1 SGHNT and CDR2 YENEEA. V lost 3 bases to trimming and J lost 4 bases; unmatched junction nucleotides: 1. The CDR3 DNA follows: TGTGCCAGCAGCTTTGGACAGGGGTACGAGCAGTACTTC. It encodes CASSFGQGYEQYF.